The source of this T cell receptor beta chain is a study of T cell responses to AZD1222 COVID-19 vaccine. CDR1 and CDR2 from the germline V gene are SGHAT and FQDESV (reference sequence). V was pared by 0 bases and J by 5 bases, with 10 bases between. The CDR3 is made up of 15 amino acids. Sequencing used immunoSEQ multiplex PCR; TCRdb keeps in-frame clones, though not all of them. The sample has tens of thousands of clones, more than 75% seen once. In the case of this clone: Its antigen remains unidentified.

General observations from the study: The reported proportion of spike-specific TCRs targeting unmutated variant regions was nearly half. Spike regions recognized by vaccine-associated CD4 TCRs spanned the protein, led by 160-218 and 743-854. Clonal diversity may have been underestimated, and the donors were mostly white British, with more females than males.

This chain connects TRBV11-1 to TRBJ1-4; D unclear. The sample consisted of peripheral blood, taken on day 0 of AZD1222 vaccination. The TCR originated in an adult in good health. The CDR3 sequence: CASSLALQPNEKLFF. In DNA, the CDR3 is TGTGCCAGCAGCTTAGCGCTCCAACCGAATGAAAAACTGTTTTTT.